The rows below give T cell receptor beta chains drawn from one sample of a study of cytomegalovirus exposure and HLA in healthy donors. This table comes from immunoSEQ multiplex PCR, and its TCRdb copy is limited to in-frame clones, with some not included. This table holds 100,000 to 150,000 clones, 65% to 80% found once. The sample was PBMCs. The receptors shown here come from a male donor in good health and CMV-seropositive. Each CDR3 is given with its conserved first and last residue. The D gene is left open where the match is weak. The listing skips clone size in some rows; elsewhere it reads once, few, many or a size class.

j_call d_call clone_size v_call cdr3_aa cdr3_nt
TRBJ2-2 TRBD1 once TRBV2 CASSRTGNTGELFF TGTGCCAGCAGCCGGACAGGGAACACCGGGGAGCTGTTTTTT
TRBJ2-1 . once TRBV27 CASSLRSYNEQFF TGTGCCAGCAGTTTGCGGTCATACAATGAGCAGTTCTTC
TRBJ2-7 TRBD1 . TRBV18 CASSPQGTGSYEQYF TGTGCCAGCTCACCACAGGGGACAGGGAGCTACGAGCAGTACTTC
TRBJ1-2 TRBD1 . TRBV2 CAGGQNYGYTF TGTGCCGGGGGACAGAACTATGGCTACACCTTC
TRBJ2-3 TRBD2 . TRBV6-1 CASSEAVAGLTGDTDTQYF TGTGCCAGCAGTGAAGCGGTAGCGGGTCTTACAGGAGACACAGATACGCAGTACTTT
TRBJ1-2 . . TRBV21-1 CASSNWPDRGNYGYTF TGTGCCAGCAGCAATTGGCCGGACAGGGGGAACTATGGCTACACCTTC
TRBJ2-1 . once TRBV27 CASSLSPQRITSSYNEQFF TGTGCCAGCAGTTTATCCCCCCAGCGGATAACTAGCTCCTACAATGAGCAGTTCTTC
TRBJ2-1 . . TRBV7-7 CASPSGTEFNNEQFF TGTGCCAGCCCTTCCGGGACTGAATTCAACAATGAGCAGTTCTTC
TRBJ2-1 TRBD2 . TRBV7-6 CASSRFSGSQGEQFF TGTGCCAGCAGCCGCTTCAGCGGGAGTCAAGGTGAGCAGTTCTTC
TRBJ1-1 TRBD1 . TRBV19 CASSIVRTGMLNTEAFF TGTGCCAGTAGTATCGTAAGGACAGGGATGTTGAACACTGAAGCTTTCTTT
TRBJ2-3 TRBD2 few TRBV14 CASSHLFDSGASDTQYF TGTGCCAGCAGCCATCTTTTCGACAGCGGGGCGTCGGATACGCAGTATTTT
TRBJ1-3 . . TRBV7-6 CASSSVLSGNTIYF TGTGCCAGCAGCTCGGTCCTCTCTGGAAACACCATATATTTT
TRBJ2-7 TRBD2 . TRBV29-1 CSVGLAVYEQYF TGCAGCGTTGGTCTAGCGGTCTACGAGCAGTACTTC
TRBJ1-1 . . TRBV30 CARRWSQNTEAFF TGTGCCCGCCGTTGGAGTCAGAACACTGAAGCTTTCTTT
TRBJ2-3 . . TRBV29-1 CSARREQHTQYF TGCAGCGCCCGTCGGGAGCAGCATACGCAGTATTTT
TRBJ2-5 . once TRBV7-2 CASSPQRETQYF TGTGCCAGCAGCCCCCAGCGGGAGACCCAGTACTTC
TRBJ1-5 . . TRBV27 CASSLYARGANNQPQHF TGTGCCAGCAGTTTATACGCACGGGGGGCAAACAATCAGCCCCAGCATTTT
TRBJ2-2 . once TRBV19 CASSILDIPGELFF TGTGCCAGTAGTATATTGGACATCCCCGGGGAGCTGTTTTTT
TRBJ2-1 . . TRBV18 CASSPRGTPLEQFF TGTGCCAGCTCACCACGCGGGACCCCGCTCGAGCAGTTCTTC